This is a list of T cell receptor beta chains from one sample in a study of identical twins. One entry per CDR3 protein results from TCRdb running MiXCR on the 5' RACE reads. The table records 450,000 to 600,000 distinct CDR3 sequences, approximately 20% of them present only once. These data also formed part of another study, on yellow fever vaccine responses in identical twins.

The sequenced material came from CD4+ T cells sorted from blood. The receptors shown here come from a young woman in good health. CDR3s include the opening cysteine and the closing phenylalanine or tryptophan. D genes are given only for firm matches. Expanded clones are given a class, and other clones once, few, many or no size at all.

>TRBV5-1|TRBJ2-3|TRBD2|-
CASSRQNPGLGGTDTQYF
TGCGCCAGCAGCCGACAAAATCCCGGACTAGGGGGCACAGATACGCAGTATTTT
>TRBV12-3/TRBV12-4|TRBJ1-5|-|few
CASSPGGISNQPQHF
TGTGCCAGCAGCCCCGGGGGAATTAGCAATCAGCCCCAGCATTTT
>TRBV20-1|TRBJ2-2|-|few
CSARRSGSPNTGELFF
TGCAGTGCTCGCCGATCCGGGTCGCCGAACACCGGGGAGCTGTTTTTT
>TRBV6-1|TRBJ1-5|TRBD1|-
CATSQGSGQPQHF
TGTGCCACCTCACAGGGGTCCGGTCAGCCCCAGCATTTT
>TRBV7-6|TRBJ2-7|-|few
CASSLDETSYEQYF
TGTGCCAGCAGCTTAGACGAGACTTCATACGAGCAGTACTTC
>TRBV11-3|TRBJ2-1|TRBD1|-
CASSLTGQGDYNEQFF
TGTGCCAGCAGCTTAACCGGACAGGGGGACTACAATGAGCAGTTCTTC
>TRBV12-3/TRBV12-4|TRBJ1-1|-|many
CASSFSRLNTEAFF
TGTGCCAGCAGTTTTAGTAGGTTAAACACTGAAGCTTTCTTT
>TRBV10-3|TRBJ2-7|-|-
CAISGPDSYEQYF
TGTGCCATCAGTGGTCCCGACAGCTACGAGCAGTACTTC
>TRBV12-3/TRBV12-4|TRBJ1-1|-|-
CASSFSYGGRAEAFF
TGTGCCAGCAGTTTTTCTTATGGGGGGAGGGCTGAAGCTTTCTTT
>TRBV29-1|TRBJ2-1|TRBD2|-
CSVVQRDALGQFF
TGCAGCGTTGTCCAGCGGGATGCCCTCGGGCAGTTCTTC
>TRBV10-3|TRBJ2-1|-|-
CAISAGRSSYNEQFF
TGTGCCATCAGTGCGGGGAGGAGCTCCTACAATGAGCAGTTCTTC
>TRBV7-6|TRBJ2-1|TRBD2|-
CASSLSPHSGSMYEQFF
TGTGCCAGCAGCTTAAGCCCCCATAGCGGGAGTATGTATGAGCAGTTCTTC
>TRBV20-1|TRBJ1-2|-|few
CSARDMGRTNYGYTF
TGCAGTGCTAGAGATATGGGCAGAACTAACTATGGCTACACCTTC
>TRBV20-1|TRBJ2-1|-|-
CSARSGPTNEQFF
TGCAGTGCTAGATCCGGGCCGACGAATGAGCAGTTCTTC
>TRBV11-2|TRBJ2-7|-|-
CASSGHMGPYEQYF
TGTGCCAGCAGCGGGCATATGGGACCCTACGAGCAGTACTTC
>TRBV2|TRBJ2-2|-|-
CASSEVASVETGELFF
TGTGCCAGCAGTGAGGTGGCTAGCGTGGAGACCGGGGAGCTGTTTTTT
>TRBV12-3/TRBV12-4|TRBJ2-7|-|-
CASSFLIGQGGHEQYF
TGTGCCAGCAGTTTCCTTATTGGGCAGGGTGGGCACGAGCAGTACTTC
>TRBV2|TRBJ2-2|-|few
CASIGGGVNTGELFF
TGTGCCAGCATAGGCGGCGGGGTAAACACCGGGGAGCTGTTTTTT
>TRBV27|TRBJ1-6|-|few
CASKAGRDNSPLHF
TGTGCCAGCAAGGCAGGGCGAGATAATTCACCCCTCCACTTT
>TRBV28|TRBJ2-1|-|-
CASSPTANRIGSEQFF
TGTGCCAGCAGTCCGACCGCAAATCGTATAGGCAGTGAGCAGTTCTTC
>TRBV12-3/TRBV12-4|TRBJ2-1|-|once
CASSLVQGANEQFF
TGTGCCAGCAGTTTAGTACAGGGAGCCAATGAGCAGTTCTTC
>TRBV7-9|TRBJ1-1|-|-
CAIWGGMNTEAFF
TGTGCCATCTGGGGGGGGATGAACACTGAAGCTTTCTTT
>TRBV28|TRBJ2-7|-|many
CASSLSLEQYF
TGTGCCAGCAGTTTATCTCTGGAGCAGTACTTC
>TRBV7-6|TRBJ2-2|TRBD2|-
CASSLDADRRGSRTGELFF
TGTGCCAGCAGCTTAGATGCCGATCGCCGCGGGAGTAGAACCGGGGAGCTGTTTTTT
>TRBV19|TRBJ2-1|TRBD2|-
CASSISLADSYNEQFF
TGTGCCAGTAGTATAAGCCTAGCGGACTCCTACAATGAGCAGTTCTTC
>TRBV9|TRBJ2-2|-|-
CASSVGPNPGAGELFF
TGTGCCAGCAGCGTAGGCCCCAACCCCGGTGCCGGGGAGCTGTTTTTT
>TRBV19|TRBJ2-3|TRBD2|-
CATSGTGADTQYF
TGTGCCACCAGCGGGACCGGTGCAGATACGCAGTATTTT
>TRBV12-3/TRBV12-4|TRBJ2-5|-|-
CASSGTTGTQYF
TGTGCCAGCAGTGGGACGACTGGTACCCAGTACTTC
>TRBV25-1|TRBJ2-3|-|few
CASSEATDTDTQYF
TGTGCCAGCAGTGAGGCCACCGACACAGATACGCAGTATTTT